This entry features one T cell receptor (beta chain) sequence. As yet, its antigen is unknown. The data derive from a study of radiation and T cells in renal cell carcinoma. The CDR3 covers 13 residues. Germline loops: CDR1 SGHRS, CDR2 YFSETQ. V trimming: 2 bases; J trimming: 3 bases; junction bases outside the gene matches: 1. Clones were read by immunoSEQ multiplex PCR, and TCRdb kept only the in-frame ones, dropping some. The sample carries tens of thousands of clones, around 86% recorded once. The time point: blood 2 weeks post-SBRT. Noted treatment: 15 Gy SBRT to primary tumor, nephrectomy 4 weeks later. Radiation-treated patients gave blood at baseline, week 2 and week 4. This renal cell carcinoma was of the clear cell type. Study results and limitations: In blood, top tumor clones expanded by 2 weeks, shrinking by 4. No pretreatment tumor biopsies were available for baseline clonotypes.

The chain is built from TRBV5-1 and TRBJ1-1; TRBD1 agrees at 7 bases. The sample consisted of blood, taken from a patient whose treatment included radiotherapy and nephrectomy. This receptor was identified in a woman aged 45-60 years with renal cell carcinoma. CDR3 in amino acids: CASSLTGDTEAFF. DNA of the CDR3: TGCGCCAGCAGCTTAACAGGGGACACTGAAGCTTTCTTT.